Described below is a single T cell receptor (beta chain) sequence and its context. Purified naive CD4+ T cells were depleted of CD25+ Tregs. Full-length variable regions came from constant-region reverse primers plus semi-nested Nested Universal Primer A PCR. TCRdb redid the calling of the 5' RACE reads with MiXCR, one entry per CDR3 protein. The table includes about 5,200 distinct CDR3 sequences, approximately 70% detected once. The receptor was derived from a female donor with breast cancer. Source material: naive CD4+ T cells sorted from blood. The subset denotes: naive CD4+ T cells, CD4+CD45RA+CD25-.

CDR3 protein: CASSPSDGRVMNEQYF. As DNA, the CDR3 is TGCGCCAGCAGCCCGTCGGACGGGAGGGTTATGAATGAGCAGTACTTC. J is TRBJ2-7 and V is TRBV5-1; 8 nucleotides agree with TRBD2. V gave up 4 bases and J gave up 7 bases; unmatched junction bases: 16. The CDR3 totals 16 residues. Germline loops: CDR1 SGHRS, CDR2 YFSETQ.